Below, 24 T cell receptor beta chains from the same sample are listed, as sequenced in a study of vaccination effects on CD4 cells after COVID-19 (dated by TCRdb to the early 2020s). The ViraFEST assay stimulated PBMC with viral peptide pools and then used TCR sequencing to identify antigen-specific CD4+ T cell clonotypes by expansion. After around 10 days of culture, CD4+ T cells were isolated with the EasySep CD4+ T cell isolation kit. Convalescent patients had PCR-confirmed SARS-CoV-2 infection between March and December 2020, before Alpha, Beta and Delta variants emerged in the United States. Which antigens these TCRs recognize remains unknown. Libraries were constructed by the immunoSEQ multiplex PCR assay. TCRdb retrieved this table from immuneACCESS and kept in-frame rearrangements only. Not all clones are present; in checked studies, unresolved V genes account for under half, and no reason is known for the remainder. The sample data list around 37,000 clones, and around 78% of these were observed just once. 30% to 40% of the sample comes from the top ten.

The starting material was CD4+ T cells from PBMCs cultured with a peptide pool, obtained before COVID-19 vaccination. All receptors derive from a human donor who had a prior SARS-CoV-2 infection.

In its sample, this clone was seen a few times. The chain carries TRBV5-1 and TRBJ1-3; the match to TRBD1 covers 12 bases. Germline loops: CDR1 SGHRS, CDR2 YFSETQ. The CDR3 consists of 16 residues. The J segment lost 4 bases and the V segment lost 2 bases, leaving 4 bases of the junction unmatched. This CDR3 is CASSLGTGGFGNTIYF. The CDR3 nucleotides read TGCGCCAGCAGCTTAGGGACAGGGGGCTTCGGAAACACCATATATTTT.

CDR3 DNA: TGTGCCAGCAGTCGCCAGGGGGCCGAGGAGACCCAGTACTTC. It translates to CASSRQGAEETQYF. The chain couples TRBV5-4 to TRBJ2-5; TRBD1 matches at 8 bases. The CDR3 covers 14 residues. CDR1 SGHNT and CDR2 YYREEE come from the germline V gene (reference sequence). V gave up 5 bases and J gave up 5 bases; unmatched junction bases: 8.

The chain links TRBV2 to TRBJ2-3, with a possible D match to TRBD2 (5 bases). The CDR3 runs 13 residues. Germline V gene lookup returns CDR1 SNHLY and CDR2 FYNNEI. V lost 10 bases and J lost 0, with 11 bases in between. CDR3 loop: CATSGESTDTQYF. The CDR3, as DNA: TGTGCCACGTCCGGGGAAAGCACAGATACGCAGTATTTT.

Notes on this clone: At one end, the junction sequence differs from germline, possibly due to a read error. V usage is TRBV11-2 and J usage is TRBJ2-3; 7 positions match TRBD1. This CDR3 comprises 17 residues. Germline V lookup: CDR1 SGHAT, CDR2 FQNNGV. The CDR3 is CASSLLVKGAIWGPIDF. The CDR3 DNA reads as TGTGCCAGCAGCTTACTGGTAAAGGGGGCAATTTGGGGCCCCATCGATTTT.

This chain connects TRBV27 to TRBJ1-2; the D gene is possibly TRBD1 (5 bases). Germline V gene data show CDR1 as MNHEY and CDR2 as SMNVEV (reference sequence). The CDR3 consists of 15 residues. V lost 6 bases, J lost 7 bases, and 21 bases lay in between. CDR3 loop: CASRLFWGSAGGYTF. The CDR3 DNA reads TGTGCCAGCAGACTTTTCTGGGGCTCGGCGGGTGGCTACACCTTC.

This clone was observed once. This chain uses TRBV5-1 with TRBJ2-3, with a possible D match to TRBD2 (6 bases). The CDR3 covers 15 residues. V was cut by 1 base and J by 0 bases, with 9 bases left in between. Germline V lookup: CDR1 SGHRS, CDR2 YFSETQ. DNA of the CDR3: TGCGCCAGCAGCTTGCGGGGGATCAGCACAGATACGCAGTATTTT. Translating gives CASSLRGISTDTQYF.

Written as DNA, the CDR3 is TGTGCCAGTAGTATTCGGGGACCCTACGAGCAGTACTTC. This gives the protein CASSIRGPYEQYF. The rearrangement links TRBV19 to TRBJ2-7, with D perhaps matching TRBD1 or TRBD2 (5 bases each). There are 13 residues in the CDR3. Germline V gene data show CDR1 as LNHDA and CDR2 as SQIVND (reference sequence). V lost 3 bases and J lost 2, with 8 bases in between.

Comments on this clone: Compared with germline, one end of the junction differs, possibly owing to a read error. The genes are TRBV7-3 and TRBJ2-3, with 10 bases that match TRBD2. This CDR3 region has 15 residues. The germline gives CDR1 SGHTA, CDR2 FQGTGA. This CDR3 reads CASSITSGDTDTQYF. The CDR3 region has the DNA TGTGCCAGCAGCATAACTAGCGGGGACACAGATACGCAGTATTTT.

CDR3 region: CASSSQGALDTEAFF. CDR3 sequence (DNA): TGTGCCAGCAGCTCCCAGGGGGCGCTGGACACTGAAGCTTTCTTT. The rearrangement uses TRBV11-3 and TRBJ1-1, with 8 bases lining up with TRBD1. CDR3 length equals 15 residues. V lost 4 bases and J lost 3; bases outside the gene matches: 7. Per germline, CDR1 SGHNT and CDR2 YENEEA.

The chain combines TRBV28 with TRBJ2-3, with a tentative D call TRBD1 (6 bases). The V gene's germline CDR1 is MDHEN and CDR2 SYDVKM. V dropped 8 bases and J dropped 0 bases, with 21 bases sitting between them. The CDR3 length is 17 residues. Written as DNA, the CDR3 is TGTGCCAGCCAGCGGCCAGGGGTGCTTGACAGCACAGATACGCAGTATTTT. It is translated as CASQRPGVLDSTDTQYF.

The CDR3 sequence is CASSETGAVWGDEQFF. DNA of the CDR3: TGTGCCAGCAGCGAAACAGGGGCAGTTTGGGGGGATGAGCAGTTCTTC. V and J are TRBV9 and TRBJ2-1; a weak D match, TRBD1 (7 bases). V was clipped by 3 bases and J by 8 bases, with 21 bases between them. Per germline, CDR1 SGDLS and CDR2 YYNGEE. This CDR3 has 16 residues.

This clone was picked up many times. The genes are TRBV14 and TRBJ2-5, with a possible D match to TRBD1 (5 bases). The V gene's germline CDR1 is SGHDN and CDR2 FVKESK. V lost 1 base and J lost 7, with 16 bases in between. The CDR3 contains 15 residues. The CDR3 nucleotides are TGTGCCAGCAGCCAAGCAGGGCAGACATGGGGGACCCAGTACTTC. This translates into CASSQAGQTWGTQYF.

This clone has just a few counts. The gene calls are TRBV2 and TRBJ1-2; tentative D call: TRBD1 (6 bases). Trimming removed 3 bases from V and 4 bases from J, with 15 bases in between. Germline-derived CDR1 and CDR2 are SNHLY and FYNNEI. The CDR3 extends over 15 amino acids. As DNA, the CDR3 is TGTGCCAGCAGTGACCCGACCGGGACACCCTATGGCTACACCTTC. This translates into CASSDPTGTPYGYTF.

The J gene is TRBJ2-7, the V gene TRBV18, with 10 bases lining up with TRBD1. This CDR3 is 14 amino acids long. Germline loops: CDR1 KGHSH, CDR2 LQKENI. Trimming cost V 5 bases and J 4 bases; bases outside gene matches: 5. Here the CDR3 reads CASSARDRGYEQYF. CDR3 DNA: TGTGCCAGCTCAGCCCGGGACAGGGGTTACGAGCAGTACTTC.

The chain links TRBV5-1 to TRBJ2-1; D uncertain. Trimming shortened V by 0 bases and J by 3 bases, and 10 bases separated the two germline ends. Germline loops: CDR1 SGHRS, CDR2 YFSETQ. The CDR3 is 15 amino acids. The CDR3 reads CASSLDSPDYNEQFF. DNA of the CDR3: TGCGCCAGCAGCTTGGACAGTCCAGACTACAATGAGCAGTTCTTC.

This chain connects TRBV25-1 to TRBJ2-1, with unresolved D. The V end was cut by 0 bases, the J end by 15 bases, with 12 bases between. The germline V gene has CDR1 MGHDK and CDR2 SYGVNS. CDR3 length equals 12 residues. DNA for the CDR3: TGTGCCAGCAGTGAATATAGAGAGACCCGGTTCTTC. This gives the protein CASSEYRETRFF.

The chain combines TRBV5-4 with TRBJ1-2, with D unresolved. Germline V lookup: CDR1 SGHNT, CDR2 YYREEE (reference sequence). The V and J ends lost 3 bases and 1 base respectively, with 7 bases between them. The CDR3 sequence is 13 residues long. This CDR3 is CASSSRDNYGYTF. The CDR3 bases are TGTGCCAGCAGCTCCCGGGATAACTATGGCTACACCTTC.

The chain recombines TRBV9 with TRBJ1-5; D unclear. The CDR3 covers 13 residues. CDR1 is SGDLS, CDR2 YYNGEE, per germline. V was pared by 0 bases and J by 3 bases, with 4 bases between. The CDR3 coding sequence is TGTGCCAGCAGCGTAGGACACAATCAGCCCCAGCATTTT. This gives the protein CASSVGHNQPQHF.

This clone was counted only a few times. The chain carries TRBV19 and TRBJ2-7, with 11 bases aligning to TRBD1. The CDR3 runs 16 residues. The germline V gene encodes CDR1 LNHDA and CDR2 SQIVND (reference sequence). V was pared by 5 bases and J by 2 bases, with 8 bases of the junction left unmatched. CDR3: CASSAGQGASPYEQYF. CDR3 nucleotides: TGTGCCAGTAGTGCCGGACAGGGGGCGTCCCCCTACGAGCAGTACTTC.

This clone was detected once. The chain carries TRBV18 and TRBJ2-5; tentatively, D is TRBD2 (6 bases). The CDR3 is 13 residues long. Between the trimmed V and J ends, which lost 6 bases and 5 bases, there was a span of 13 bases. Per the germline V gene, CDR1 is KGHSH and CDR2 is LQKENI. The CDR3 region has the DNA TGTGCCAGCTCTAGAACCAGCGGGGAGACCCAGTACTTC. It encodes CASSRTSGETQYF.

CDR3 bases: TGCAGCGTTGAAGGGACTAGCGGGGGTCAAGAGACCCAGTACTTC. This gives the protein CSVEGTSGGQETQYF. V usage is TRBV29-1 and J usage is TRBJ2-5, with 13 bases that match TRBD2. The CDR3 runs to 15 residues. Per germline, CDR1 SQVTM and CDR2 ANQGSEA. Trimming removed 1 base from V and 2 bases from J; junction bases left unmatched: 1.

The chain has TRBV30 and TRBJ1-4, with a tentative D call TRBD1 (6 bases). This CDR3 is built from 14 residues. Looked up from germline, CDR1 is GTSNPN and CDR2 is SVGIG (reference sequence). V was pared by 0 bases and J by 6 bases, with 11 bases between. The CDR3 sequence is CAWSVGGWDEKLFF. The CDR3 nucleotides are TGTGCCTGGAGTGTAGGGGGGTGGGATGAAAAACTGTTTTTT.

V gene TRBV10-3 combines with J gene TRBJ1-2; D is undetermined. This CDR3 is built from 12 residues. Germline loops: CDR1 ENHRY, CDR2 SYGVKD. Trimming took 7 bases from V and 7 from J, leaving 13 bases between them. The CDR3 loop is CAINGPEGGYTF. CDR3 in DNA: TGTGCCATCAATGGCCCGGAGGGTGGCTACACCTTC.

This chain uses TRBV5-1 with TRBJ1-1, with TRBD1 matching over 8 bases. Germline V gene sequence: CDR1 SGHRS, CDR2 YFSETQ. The CDR3 is 13 residues long. V lost 7 bases, J lost 1 base, and 3 bases stayed unmatched. The CDR3 loop is CASRGQGNTEAFF. The CDR3 nucleotides are TGCGCCAGCCGAGGACAGGGGAACACTGAAGCTTTCTTT.